Listed below are T cell receptor beta chains from one sample, sequenced in a study of T cell repertoires in cytomegalovirus infection. TCRdb ran MiXCR on the reads and lists one entry per CDR3 protein. Seen here are approximately 590,000 distinct CDR3 sequences, 40% observed once, and the top ten hold 48%. These receptors are not linked to any known antigen. Sequences were derived from cultured PBMCs, sampled from culture after CMV antigen stimulation. The source of these receptors is a human donor in good health (CMV status not recorded). Some clones in this sample may be carry-over from other donors' samples. Both conserved end residues are part of each CDR3. Each record gives: D gene, clone size, J gene, V gene, CDR3 length, CDR3 protein, CDR3 DNA. D genes are given only for firm matches. A clone size is listed for some rows: how often the clone was seen (once, few, many), or a class if it is expanded.

d_call: .; clone_size: .; j_call: TRBJ2-2; v_call: TRBV7-6; cdr3_length: 14; cdr3_aa: CASSSDLNTGELFF; cdr3_nt: TGTGCCAGCAGCTCTGACCTGAACACCGGGGAGCTGTTTTTT
d_call: .; clone_size: few; j_call: TRBJ1-4; v_call: TRBV23-1; cdr3_length: 13; cdr3_aa: CASSRRTHEKLFF; cdr3_nt: TGCGCCAGCAGCCGCCGGACCCACGAAAAACTGTTTTTT
d_call: .; clone_size: .; j_call: TRBJ1-6; v_call: TRBV10-3; cdr3_length: 14; cdr3_aa: CAIRKDGGGSPLHF; cdr3_nt: TGTGCCATCAGAAAGGACGGAGGTGGCTCACCCCTCCACTTT
d_call: .; clone_size: .; j_call: TRBJ2-7; v_call: TRBV6-2/TRBV6-3; cdr3_length: 17; cdr3_aa: CASSYGTEGLRSYEQYF; cdr3_nt: TGTGCCAGCAGTTACGGAACCGAGGGACTTAGATCCTACGAGCAGTACTTC
d_call: .; clone_size: many; j_call: TRBJ2-7; v_call: TRBV7-2; cdr3_length: 14; cdr3_aa: CASSLNGGWDEQYF; cdr3_nt: TGTGCCAGCAGCTTGAATGGCGGGTGGGACGAGCAGTACTTC
d_call: TRBD1; clone_size: .; j_call: TRBJ1-1; v_call: TRBV2; cdr3_length: 14; cdr3_aa: CASRRAGGGTEAFF; cdr3_nt: TGTGCCAGCAGGAGAGCAGGGGGGGGCACTGAAGCTTTCTTT
d_call: .; clone_size: .; j_call: TRBJ2-1; v_call: TRBV7-8; cdr3_length: 15; cdr3_aa: CASRPPGLHPNEQFF; cdr3_nt: TGTGCCAGCAGACCGCCGGGACTCCACCCCAATGAGCAGTTCTTC
d_call: TRBD2; clone_size: .; j_call: TRBJ2-7; v_call: TRBV20-1; cdr3_length: 14; cdr3_aa: CSAAGTSLKYEQYF; cdr3_nt: TGCAGTGCTGCCGGGACTAGCTTGAAATACGAGCAGTACTTC
d_call: TRBD2; clone_size: few; j_call: TRBJ2-7; v_call: TRBV7-8; cdr3_length: 16; cdr3_aa: CASSLGLAAASYEQYF; cdr3_nt: TGTGCCAGCAGCTTAGGGCTAGCGGCCGCCTCCTACGAGCAGTACTTC
d_call: TRBD1; clone_size: once; j_call: TRBJ1-2; v_call: TRBV2; cdr3_length: 13; cdr3_aa: CASRDRAIYGYTF; cdr3_nt: TGTGCCAGCAGAGACAGGGCCATCTATGGCTACACCTTC
d_call: .; clone_size: .; j_call: TRBJ1-2; v_call: TRBV7-9; cdr3_length: 14; cdr3_aa: CASSLTGSGYGYTF; cdr3_nt: TGTGCCAGCAGCTTAACGGGATCGGGCTATGGCTACACCTTC
d_call: .; clone_size: once; j_call: TRBJ2-7; v_call: TRBV25-1; cdr3_length: 16; cdr3_aa: CASSDTYGRFSYEQYF; cdr3_nt: TGTGCCAGCAGTGATACGTACGGACGTTTTTCCTACGAGCAGTACTTC
d_call: TRBD2; clone_size: many; j_call: TRBJ2-7; v_call: TRBV7-8; cdr3_length: 19; cdr3_aa: CASRLKLAGGWSSSYEQYF; cdr3_nt: TGTGCCAGCAGATTGAAACTAGCGGGAGGTTGGTCGAGCTCCTACGAGCAGTACTTC
d_call: .; clone_size: .; j_call: TRBJ2-7; v_call: TRBV3-1; cdr3_length: 16; cdr3_aa: CASSQVPGLTHIEQYF; cdr3_nt: TGTGCCAGCAGCCAAGTCCCGGGGCTGACCCACATCGAGCAGTACTTC
d_call: .; clone_size: few; j_call: TRBJ2-2; v_call: TRBV7-2; cdr3_length: 13; cdr3_aa: CASSLAVAGELFF; cdr3_nt: TGTGCCAGCAGCTTAGCCGTTGCCGGGGAGCTGTTTTTT
d_call: TRBD1; clone_size: .; j_call: TRBJ1-2; v_call: TRBV12-5; cdr3_length: 13; cdr3_aa: CASGVGTDYGYTF; cdr3_nt: TGTGCTAGTGGCGTCGGGACAGACTATGGCTACACCTTC
d_call: .; clone_size: few; j_call: TRBJ2-5; v_call: TRBV5-4; cdr3_length: 14; cdr3_aa: CASSLAPTEENQYF; cdr3_nt: TGTGCCAGCAGCTTGGCTCCGACAGAAGAGAACCAGTACTTC
d_call: TRBD2; clone_size: few; j_call: TRBJ2-1; v_call: TRBV7-2; cdr3_length: 15; cdr3_aa: CASRRRLASYNEQFF; cdr3_nt: TGTGCCAGCAGAAGGAGACTAGCGTCCTACAATGAGCAGTTCTTC
d_call: TRBD2; clone_size: .; j_call: TRBJ2-1; v_call: TRBV20-1; cdr3_length: 16; cdr3_aa: CSAPLGRGGIYNEQFF; cdr3_nt: TGCAGTGCGCCCCTAGGGCGGGGGGGGATTTACAATGAGCAGTTCTTC
d_call: .; clone_size: few; j_call: TRBJ1-6; v_call: TRBV11-2; cdr3_length: 15; cdr3_aa: CASSPRGAIGSPLHF; cdr3_nt: TGTGCCAGCAGCCCTAGGGGGGCAATAGGTTCACCCCTCCACTTT
d_call: .; clone_size: .; j_call: TRBJ1-1; v_call: TRBV6-2/TRBV6-3; cdr3_length: 15; cdr3_aa: CASNKARGGNTEAFF; cdr3_nt: TGTGCCAGCAACAAGGCCCGGGGGGGGAACACTGAAGCTTTCTTT
d_call: TRBD2; clone_size: .; j_call: TRBJ2-1; v_call: TRBV5-4; cdr3_length: 15; cdr3_aa: CASSPRGSGYNEQFF; cdr3_nt: TGTGCCAGCAGCCCCCGTGGTAGCGGGTACAATGAGCAGTTCTTC
d_call: TRBD1; clone_size: .; j_call: TRBJ2-3; v_call: TRBV19; cdr3_length: 15; cdr3_aa: CAPGSGTGGSDTQYF; cdr3_nt: TGTGCCCCGGGATCAGGGACAGGGGGCTCAGATACGCAGTATTTT
d_call: .; clone_size: .; j_call: TRBJ2-2; v_call: TRBV12-3/TRBV12-4; cdr3_length: 15; cdr3_aa: CASRDQGTDTGELFF; cdr3_nt: TGTGCCAGCAGGGATCAAGGGACGGACACCGGGGAGCTGTTTTTT
d_call: TRBD1; clone_size: .; j_call: TRBJ1-1; v_call: TRBV12-3/TRBV12-4; cdr3_length: 13; cdr3_aa: CASSLKGQGRTFF; cdr3_nt: TGTGCCAGCAGTTTAAAGGGACAGGGGAGAACTTTCTTT
d_call: .; clone_size: few; j_call: TRBJ2-7; v_call: TRBV12-3/TRBV12-4; cdr3_length: 15; cdr3_aa: CASSHPEGLSYEQYF; cdr3_nt: TGTGCCAGCAGCCACCCTGAGGGACTCTCCTACGAGCAGTACTTC
d_call: TRBD1; clone_size: few; j_call: TRBJ2-3; v_call: TRBV7-8; cdr3_length: 15; cdr3_aa: CASSHMDRGADTQYF; cdr3_nt: TGTGCCAGCAGCCATATGGACAGGGGGGCAGATACGCAGTATTTT
d_call: TRBD2; clone_size: few; j_call: TRBJ2-1; v_call: TRBV12-3/TRBV12-4; cdr3_length: 15; cdr3_aa: CASSPWLAGTDEQFF; cdr3_nt: TGTGCCAGCAGCCCGTGGCTAGCGGGAACCGATGAGCAGTTCTTC
d_call: .; clone_size: .; j_call: TRBJ1-2; v_call: TRBV30; cdr3_length: 13; cdr3_aa: CAWSPPVNYGYTF; cdr3_nt: TGTGCCTGGAGTCCCCCGGTTAACTATGGCTACACCTTC
d_call: .; clone_size: .; j_call: TRBJ2-5; v_call: TRBV30; cdr3_length: 12; cdr3_aa: CAWSSGRETQYF; cdr3_nt: TGTGCCTGGAGTTCAGGGCGGGAGACCCAGTACTTC
d_call: .; clone_size: .; j_call: TRBJ2-7; v_call: TRBV19; cdr3_length: 13; cdr3_aa: CASSIDSSYEQYF; cdr3_nt: TGTGCCAGTAGTATCGACAGCTCCTACGAGCAGTACTTC
d_call: .; clone_size: many; j_call: TRBJ2-7; v_call: TRBV7-8; cdr3_length: 12; cdr3_aa: CASSLGDGEQYF; cdr3_nt: TGTGCCAGCAGCTTAGGGGACGGCGAGCAGTACTTC
d_call: TRBD2; clone_size: .; j_call: TRBJ2-1; v_call: TRBV9; cdr3_length: 15; cdr3_aa: CASSPWDYSYNEQFF; cdr3_nt: TGTGCCAGCAGCCCATGGGACTACTCCTACAATGAGCAGTTCTTC
d_call: .; clone_size: .; j_call: TRBJ2-1; v_call: TRBV4-3; cdr3_length: 14; cdr3_aa: CASSQGKEYNEQFF; cdr3_nt: TGCGCCAGCAGCCAAGGCAAGGAATACAATGAGCAGTTCTTC
d_call: TRBD1; clone_size: .; j_call: TRBJ1-5; v_call: TRBV7-2; cdr3_length: 15; cdr3_aa: CASSLTGTGRWAQHF; cdr3_nt: TGTGCCAGCAGCTTAACCGGGACAGGCCGATGGGCCCAGCATTTT
d_call: TRBD2; clone_size: .; j_call: TRBJ2-3; v_call: TRBV11-2; cdr3_length: 17; cdr3_aa: CASSTTGGTSGTDTQYF; cdr3_nt: TGTGCCAGCAGCACAACCGGGGGGACTAGCGGCACAGATACGCAGTATTTT
d_call: TRBD2; clone_size: .; j_call: TRBJ2-1; v_call: TRBV30; cdr3_length: 16; cdr3_aa: CAWSAIIKREGSEQFF; cdr3_nt: TGTGCCTGGAGTGCCATCATTAAGCGGGAGGGCTCTGAGCAGTTCTTC
d_call: .; clone_size: few; j_call: TRBJ2-1; v_call: TRBV4-3; cdr3_length: 19; cdr3_aa: CASSQDSPILSGDYNEQFF; cdr3_nt: TGCGCCAGCAGCCAAGATTCCCCCATCCTCTCGGGAGACTACAATGAGCAGTTCTTC
d_call: TRBD1; clone_size: .; j_call: TRBJ1-1; v_call: TRBV2; cdr3_length: 14; cdr3_aa: CASSEGRTGGEAFF; cdr3_nt: TGTGCCAGCAGTGAAGGAAGGACAGGGGGTGAAGCTTTCTTT
d_call: TRBD2; clone_size: many; j_call: TRBJ2-7; v_call: TRBV7-2; cdr3_length: 14; cdr3_aa: CASRTSVTPYEQYF; cdr3_nt: TGTGCCAGCAGAACTAGCGTAACACCATACGAGCAGTACTTC
d_call: TRBD2; clone_size: .; j_call: TRBJ2-3; v_call: TRBV12-5; cdr3_length: 17; cdr3_aa: CASGLVLTSGYTDTQYF; cdr3_nt: TGTGCTAGTGGTTTGGTATTGACTAGCGGATACACAGATACGCAGTATTTT
d_call: .; clone_size: .; j_call: TRBJ2-7; v_call: TRBV6-2/TRBV6-3; cdr3_length: 12; cdr3_aa: CASSLQAYEQYF; cdr3_nt: TGTGCCAGCAGTCTACAGGCCTACGAGCAGTACTTC
d_call: TRBD1; clone_size: few; j_call: TRBJ1-2; v_call: TRBV28; cdr3_length: 15; cdr3_aa: CASRNNRGRDYGYTF; cdr3_nt: TGTGCCAGCAGAAACAACAGGGGGCGCGACTATGGCTACACCTTC
d_call: .; clone_size: .; j_call: TRBJ2-7; v_call: TRBV3-1; cdr3_length: 15; cdr3_aa: CASSQDLDRSYEQYF; cdr3_nt: TGTGCCAGCAGCCAAGATTTGGACCGCTCCTACGAGCAGTACTTC
d_call: TRBD1; clone_size: .; j_call: TRBJ2-4; v_call: TRBV6-2/TRBV6-3; cdr3_length: 15; cdr3_aa: CASSSDRADWSIQYF; cdr3_nt: TGTGCCAGCAGTTCGGACAGGGCGGATTGGTCCATTCAGTACTTC
d_call: .; clone_size: .; j_call: TRBJ2-1; v_call: TRBV19; cdr3_length: 15; cdr3_aa: CASMMAVSSYNEQFF; cdr3_nt: TGTGCCAGTATGATGGCCGTGAGCTCCTACAATGAGCAGTTCTTC
d_call: TRBD2; clone_size: few; j_call: TRBJ2-7; v_call: TRBV7-2; cdr3_length: 14; cdr3_aa: CASNPAGGRNEQYF; cdr3_nt: TGTGCCAGTAACCCAGCGGGGGGGCGCAACGAGCAGTACTTC
d_call: TRBD2; clone_size: once; j_call: TRBJ2-3; v_call: TRBV12-3/TRBV12-4; cdr3_length: 14; cdr3_aa: CASSPTSPPDTQYF; cdr3_nt: TGTGCCAGCAGTCCGACTAGCCCCCCGGATACGCAGTATTTT
d_call: .; clone_size: few; j_call: TRBJ1-1; v_call: TRBV19; cdr3_length: 16; cdr3_aa: CASSMGERGLSTEAFF; cdr3_nt: TGTGCCAGTAGTATGGGGGAAAGAGGGTTGAGCACTGAAGCTTTCTTT
d_call: TRBD1; clone_size: .; j_call: TRBJ1-5; v_call: TRBV28; cdr3_length: 18; cdr3_aa: CASGPGTGRGDSNQPQHF; cdr3_nt: TGTGCCAGCGGCCCCGGGACAGGAAGAGGGGATAGCAATCAGCCCCAGCATTTT
d_call: TRBD1; clone_size: .; j_call: TRBJ1-2; v_call: TRBV7-8; cdr3_length: 15; cdr3_aa: CASSHPGTAFYGYTF; cdr3_nt: TGTGCCAGCAGCCACCCCGGGACAGCCTTCTATGGCTACACCTTC
d_call: TRBD1; clone_size: few; j_call: TRBJ1-2; v_call: TRBV20-1; cdr3_length: 14; cdr3_aa: CSAREIGTGYGYTF; cdr3_nt: TGCAGTGCTAGAGAAATCGGGACAGGCTATGGCTACACCTTC
d_call: TRBD1; clone_size: once; j_call: TRBJ1-6; v_call: TRBV6-6; cdr3_length: 15; cdr3_aa: CASSYGQGDNSPLHF; cdr3_nt: TGTGCCAGCAGTTACGGACAGGGAGACAATTCACCCCTCCACTTT
d_call: .; clone_size: few; j_call: TRBJ1-6; v_call: TRBV6-5; cdr3_length: 15; cdr3_aa: CASRRSGPNNSPLHF; cdr3_nt: TGTGCCAGCAGACGTTCAGGGCCAAATAATTCACCCCTCCACTTT
d_call: TRBD1; clone_size: many; j_call: TRBJ1-2; v_call: TRBV7-2; cdr3_length: 14; cdr3_aa: CASSSRQGGYGYTF; cdr3_nt: TGTGCCAGCAGCTCACGACAGGGCGGCTATGGCTACACCTTC
d_call: .; clone_size: few; j_call: TRBJ2-2; v_call: TRBV7-6; cdr3_length: 17; cdr3_aa: CASTRGPRGPNTGELFF; cdr3_nt: TGTGCCAGCACCCGAGGGCCCCGGGGGCCCAACACCGGGGAGCTGTTTTTT